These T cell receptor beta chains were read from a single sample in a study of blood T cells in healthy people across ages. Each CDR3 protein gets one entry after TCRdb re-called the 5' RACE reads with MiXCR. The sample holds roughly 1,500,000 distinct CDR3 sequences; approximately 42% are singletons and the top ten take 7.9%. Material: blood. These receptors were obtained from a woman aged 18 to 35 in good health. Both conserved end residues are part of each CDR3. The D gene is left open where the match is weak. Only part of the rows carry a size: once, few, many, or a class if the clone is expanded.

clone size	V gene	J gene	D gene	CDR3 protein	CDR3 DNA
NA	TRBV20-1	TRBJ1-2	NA	CSVRNEPLVYGYTF	TGCAGTGTTCGGAATGAGCCTTTGGTCTATGGCTACACCTTC
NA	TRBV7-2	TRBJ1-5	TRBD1	CASSLRTGHGYQPQHF	TGTGCCAGCAGCCTACGGACAGGGCATGGGTATCAGCCCCAGCATTTT
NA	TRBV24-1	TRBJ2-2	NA	CATSDLQRGLAGLNTGELFF	TGTGCCACCAGTGATTTGCAGAGGGGGCTAGCGGGCCTGAACACCGGGGAGCTGTTTTTT
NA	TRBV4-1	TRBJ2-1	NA	CASSQPEGLYYNEQFF	TGCGCCAGCAGCCAACCTGAGGGTCTCTACTACAATGAGCAGTTCTTC
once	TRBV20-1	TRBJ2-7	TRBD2	CSASLAGPYEQYF	TGCAGTGCTAGTCTAGCGGGACCCTACGAGCAGTACTTC
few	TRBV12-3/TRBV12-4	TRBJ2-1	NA	CASRPLARFNNEQFF	TGTGCCAGCAGACCCCTAGCACGGTTCAACAATGAGCAGTTCTTC
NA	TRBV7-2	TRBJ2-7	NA	CASSLGGRESYEQYF	TGTGCCAGCAGCCTTGGGGGGCGGGAGTCCTACGAGCAGTACTTC
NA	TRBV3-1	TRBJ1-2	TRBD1	CASSQTGGGYGYTF	TGTGCCAGCAGTCAGACAGGGGGCGGCTATGGCTACACCTTC
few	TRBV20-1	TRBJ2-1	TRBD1	CSASWDRGLYEQFF	TGCAGTGCTAGTTGGGACAGGGGACTTTATGAGCAGTTCTTC
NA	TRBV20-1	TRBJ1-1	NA	CSARNLGAPLNTEAFF	TGCAGTGCCAGGAACTTGGGGGCCCCGTTGAACACTGAAGCTTTCTTT
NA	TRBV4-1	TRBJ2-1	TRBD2	CASSDIFGTGRTSGNNEQFF	TGCGCCAGCAGCGATATTTTTGGGACAGGCAGGACTAGCGGTAACAATGAGCAGTTCTTC
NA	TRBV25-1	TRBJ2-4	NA	CASSDVAKNIQYF	TGTGCCAGCTCAGATGTAGCCAAAAACATTCAGTACTTC
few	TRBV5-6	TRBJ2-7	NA	CASSLSRDTAYEQYF	TGTGCCAGCAGCTTATCCCGGGACACCGCCTACGAGCAGTACTTC
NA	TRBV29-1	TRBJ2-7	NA	CSVEGGMGTHYNEQYF	TGCAGCGTTGAAGGAGGCATGGGGACACATTACAATGAGCAGTACTTC
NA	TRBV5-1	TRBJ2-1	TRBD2	CASSSMTSGSYNEQFF	TGCGCCAGCAGCTCGATGACTAGCGGGAGTTACAATGAGCAGTTCTTC
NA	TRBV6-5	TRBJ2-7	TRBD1	CASSWRDRVHEQYF	TGTGCCAGCAGTTGGCGGGACAGGGTCCACGAGCAGTACTTC
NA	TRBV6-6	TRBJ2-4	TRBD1	CASSPRTGDLEYF	TGTGCCAGCAGCCCTCGGACAGGGGACCTAGAGTACTTC
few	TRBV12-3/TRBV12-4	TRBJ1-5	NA	CASSPGYPNQPQHF	TGTGCCAGCAGTCCAGGGTATCCGAATCAGCCCCAGCATTTT
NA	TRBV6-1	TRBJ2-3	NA	CASTQADSTDTQYF	TGTGCCAGCACCCAAGCAGACAGCACAGATACGCAGTATTTT
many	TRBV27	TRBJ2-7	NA	CASSLSNSYEQYF	TGTGCCAGCAGTTTAAGTAATTCCTACGAGCAGTACTTC
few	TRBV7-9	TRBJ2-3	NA	CASSPGIADTDTQYF	TGTGCCAGCAGCCCCGGGATAGCGGACACAGATACGCAGTATTTT
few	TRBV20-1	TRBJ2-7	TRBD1	CSAWTGSSYEQYF	TGCAGTGCTTGGACAGGGAGCTCCTACGAGCAGTACTTC
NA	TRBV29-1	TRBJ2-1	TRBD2	CSVVPTSGGGQQFF	TGCAGCGTTGTACCGACTAGCGGGGGGGGGCAGCAGTTCTTC
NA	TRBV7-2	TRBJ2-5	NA	CASSEVMFNNEQYF	TGTGCCAGCAGCGAAGTAATGTTCAACAATGAGCAGTACTTC
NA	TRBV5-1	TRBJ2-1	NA	CASSVAWDYNEQFF	TGCGCCAGCAGCGTGGCCTGGGACTACAATGAGCAGTTCTTC
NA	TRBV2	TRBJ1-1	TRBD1	CAREGDRLTLDTEAFF	TGTGCCAGGGAGGGGGACAGACTTACTTTAGACACTGAAGCTTTCTTT
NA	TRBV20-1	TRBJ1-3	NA	CSASTSYSRDTIYF	TGCAGTGCTTCGACTTCTTACTCTCGAGACACCATATATTTT
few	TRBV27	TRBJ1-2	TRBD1	CASSFSDRGFYGYTF	TGTGCCAGCAGTTTCTCCGACAGGGGGTTCTATGGCTACACCTTC
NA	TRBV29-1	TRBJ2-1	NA	CSVDEGWNEQFF	TGCAGCGTTGACGAGGGGTGGAATGAGCAGTTCTTC
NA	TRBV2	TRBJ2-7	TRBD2	CASSGGGFYEQYF	TGTGCCAGCAGTGGGGGGGGTTTTTACGAGCAGTACTTC
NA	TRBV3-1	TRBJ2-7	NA	CASSQGPGQTYEQYF	TGTGCCAGCAGCCAAGGTCCGGGACAAACCTACGAGCAGTACTTC
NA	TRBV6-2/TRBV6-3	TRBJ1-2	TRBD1	CASSYSPGGIKKYNYGYTF	TGTGCCAGCAGTTACTCGCCAGGGGGCATAAAGAAATATAACTATGGCTACACCTTC
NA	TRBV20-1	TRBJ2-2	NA	CSASRQMNTGELFF	TGCAGTGCTAGTAGGCAAATGAACACCGGGGAGCTGTTTTTT
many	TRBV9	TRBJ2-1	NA	CASSVGPYNEQFF	TGTGCCAGCAGTGTCGGGCCTTACAATGAGCAGTTCTTC
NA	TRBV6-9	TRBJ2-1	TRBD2	CARAGDDNEQFF	TGTGCCAGGGCGGGGGACGACAATGAGCAGTTCTTC
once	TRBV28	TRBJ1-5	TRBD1	CASTGTVISNQPQHF	TGTGCCAGCACCGGGACAGTCATTAGCAATCAGCCCCAGCATTTT